This T cell receptor (beta chain) was identified during a study of prognosis after radiotherapy for stage I lung cancer (dated by TCRdb to about 2021). At the level of the whole study: Between April 2018 and early 2019, fewer than 20 patients with stage I NSCLC were enrolled in Nanjing, China. Peripheral blood TCR beta repertoires were profiled in stage I NSCLC patients before and after stereotactic body radiotherapy, and the repertoires were related to distant failure. On tumor histology, 11 to 13 patients had adenocarcinoma and 6 to 8 had squamous cell carcinoma. The study took one blood sample before SBRT and one after SBRT from each of around 20 patients and sequenced all 38 samples. All patients were regarded as medically inoperable, because of comorbidities in about a dozen patients and refusal of surgery in several patients. No patient received concurrent therapy alongside SBRT. About 20% of the 19 patients developed distant metastases after SBRT, at a median of roughly seven months; the other 15 showed no significant progression. The cohort was made up of 10 to 15 men and a handful of women, with a median age of roughly 74 years and an age range of roughly 53 to 90 years. About 5 patients had oligometastatic NSCLC after their primary tumor was surgically resected, and about 13 patients had newly diagnosed primary stage I lung tumors. Image-guided IMRT or VMAT was used to deliver SBRT in 3 to 5 fractions at a biologically effective dose of at least 100 Gy. Study-wide conclusions, independent of this receptor: Tumor specificity of expanded TCR clones was not determined. Differences in TRBV and TRBJ usage frequencies by metastasis status were reportedly observed in two V genes at baseline and in roughly ten V and two J genes after SBRT. Post-SBRT Shannon entropy and its change from baseline were lower in patients who developed distant metastases; baseline Shannon entropy was not associated with metastases. After SBRT, the count of unique TCR clones dropped from a median of approximately 10,000 beforehand to approximately 7,300 afterward (Wilcoxon paired P=0.011). No adjustment for multiple comparisons was applied to any of the reported P values. The study was limited by the small cohort and short follow-up, and independent validation of the study findings is required.

The TCR beta CDR3 region was amplified from genomic DNA by two rounds of multiplex PCR. In the first PCR round, primers specific to each TRBV and TRBJ gene were used, and the primer sequences were filed in Chinese patent CN105087789A. Universal primers were used in the second PCR round. The Roche High Pure PCR Template Preparation Kit was used to extract genomic DNA from the frozen PBMCs. An Illumina HiSeq 3000 was used to sequence the libraries paired-end with 151 bp reads. The study's own analysis went as follows. CutAdapt was used to remove raw reads lacking the multiplex PCR primer sequences. Using PEAR, the high-quality paired reads were merged into contigs. By aligning each contig to reference sequences, MiXCR assigned the TRB V, D and J gene segments to that contig. To remove sequencing errors, CDR3 sequences were clustered according to base quality and sequence similarity. Shannon entropy normalized by the natural log of productive TCR sequence number was used as the measure of diversity. Clonality was defined as one minus Shannon entropy divided by the natural log of the number of unique clonotypes. The Youden index of ROC curves was used to select progression-free survival cut-offs for repertoire metrics, and analyses were performed in R 3.5.3. TCRdb ran its own pipeline on the public reads, namely fastp trimming at Q25 and MiXCR clone calling, and kept in-frame beta chains. Here each entry gathers all rows of one CDR3 protein and keeps the most common genes and DNA. In this record, the V and J calls reflect TCRdb's handling and not the investigators' own analysis. Across this sample there are about 19,000 distinct CDR3 sequences, with 50% seen only once. Approximately 32% of the sample is taken by the ten largest.

All patients had node-negative disease on CT and PET/CT, and none had a history of other malignancies or had previously received chemotherapy or radiotherapy. At each of two time points, about 6.1 milliliters of peripheral venous blood were collected into EDTA tubes. Ficoll-Paque Plus density-gradient centrifugation was used to isolate PBMCs. Right after collection, samples were kept at -80 degrees C until analysis. A note on this clonotype: Its antigen target is currently unknown. One end of the junction fails to match germline, which may point to a read error.

From the cysteine up to the phenylalanine, the CDR3 has a length of 12 residues. The retained sequence is limited to the CDR3, 36 bases, with the frame set at the first base. CDR1 and CDR2 are read off the germline V gene as MGHDK and SYGVNS. Recombination connected TRBV25-1 to TRBJ1-2; the D gene is perhaps TRBD1, on 5 matching bases. The sequence derives from a donor aged 50 or older with non-small cell lung cancer. The sequencing here drew on PBMCs, taken before or after stereotactic body radiation therapy (not recorded which). The encoded CDR3 is CASSDVGDGCTF. The nucleotides are TGTGCCAGCAGTGATGTAGGGGATGGCTGCACCTTC.